The clone carrying this T cell receptor beta chain was recorded only once. The antigen is not known. One junction end disagrees with the germline gene, perhaps due to a read error. The data are from a study of type 1 and type 2 diabetes patients. Whole-study context: T cells were magnetically sorted from PBMCs as CD4+ or CD8+ subsets. Study-wide results and caveats: Highly-expanded CD4+ clones were few in type 2 diabetes, median one, roughly 4% of reads. V and J gene usage correlated at around 0.97 between type 2 diabetes and control samples.

The CDR3 spans 14 residues. Per the germline V gene, CDR1 is KGHDR and CDR2 is SFDVKD. Amplification started from genomic DNA. The TCR beta CDR3 region was amplified using 30 forward and 13 reverse primers. TCRdb used MiXCR to reprocess the multiplex PCR reads, holding one entry per CDR3 protein. The table has about 270,000 distinct CDR3 sequences, roughly 48% seen once. This TCR was sampled from a man aged 18-30 years with type 2 diabetes. Sequences were obtained from peripheral blood mononuclear cells (PBMCs). This sequence joins TRBV24-1 and TRBJ1-2; D call uncertain. The CDR3 region is CASSDSNRNYGYTF. The CDR3 nucleotides are TGTGCCTCCAGTGATTCAAACAGAAACTATGGCTACACCTTC.